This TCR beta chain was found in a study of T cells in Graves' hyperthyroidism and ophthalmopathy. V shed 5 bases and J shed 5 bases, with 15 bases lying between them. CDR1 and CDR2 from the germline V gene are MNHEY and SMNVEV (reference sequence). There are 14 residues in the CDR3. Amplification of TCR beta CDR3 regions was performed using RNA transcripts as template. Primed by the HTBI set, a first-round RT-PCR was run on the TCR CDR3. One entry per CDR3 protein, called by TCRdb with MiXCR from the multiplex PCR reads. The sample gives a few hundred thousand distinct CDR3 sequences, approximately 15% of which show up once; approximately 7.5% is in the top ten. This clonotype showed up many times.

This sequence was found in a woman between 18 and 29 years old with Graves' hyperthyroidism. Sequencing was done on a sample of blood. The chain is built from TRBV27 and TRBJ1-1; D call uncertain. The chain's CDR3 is CASSLGWVGTEAFF. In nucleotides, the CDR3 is TGTGCCAGCAGTCTCGGGTGGGTTGGGACTGAAGCTTTCTTT.